This TCR beta chain was profiled in a study of radiotherapy plus CTLA-4 blockade in lung cancer. Only in-frame clones appear in the TCRdb table, and some are missing; sequencing was by immunoSEQ multiplex PCR. The sample has about 97,000 clones, around 79% seen once. Regarding this clone: Antigen: not known.

Those with chemo-refractory metastatic non-small-cell lung cancer were treated with focal radiation combined with CTLA-4 blockade using ipilimumab. The CDR3 length is 17 residues. The V gene lost 1 base and the J gene lost 6 bases, with 21 bases spanning the gap. Germline lookup yields CDR1 LGHNA and CDR2 YNFKEQ. General study results and limits: Subsequent to radiotherapy plus ipilimumab, tumor-derived TCR clones underwent expansion in blood. Early shifts in blood T cell clones, with interferon-beta, reportedly predicted response best.

This material consisted of peripheral blood, taken from a patient treated with radiotherapy plus ipilimumab. This clonotype originated in a human donor with non-small cell lung cancer who had a partial response to radiotherapy plus ipilimumab. Some clones in this sample may be carry-over from other donors' samples. V usage is TRBV4-2 and J usage is TRBJ1-2, with D tentatively TRBD1 (5 bases). For the CDR3, the DNA is TGTGCCAGCAGCCAAGTAACCTTTAACAGGCTAGGGAATGGCTACACCTTC. Protein: CASSQVTFNRLGNGYTF.